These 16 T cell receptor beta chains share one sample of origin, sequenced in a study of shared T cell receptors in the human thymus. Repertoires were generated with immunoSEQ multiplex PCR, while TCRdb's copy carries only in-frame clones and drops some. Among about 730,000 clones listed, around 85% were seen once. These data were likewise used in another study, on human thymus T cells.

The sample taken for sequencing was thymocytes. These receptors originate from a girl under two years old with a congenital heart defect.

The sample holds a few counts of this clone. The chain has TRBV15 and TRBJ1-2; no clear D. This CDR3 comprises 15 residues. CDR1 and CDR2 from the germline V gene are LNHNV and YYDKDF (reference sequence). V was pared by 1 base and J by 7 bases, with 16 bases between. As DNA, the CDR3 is TGTGCCACCAGCAGAGTGCGATCCGGGGAGGGTGGCTACACCTTC. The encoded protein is CATSRVRSGEGGYTF.

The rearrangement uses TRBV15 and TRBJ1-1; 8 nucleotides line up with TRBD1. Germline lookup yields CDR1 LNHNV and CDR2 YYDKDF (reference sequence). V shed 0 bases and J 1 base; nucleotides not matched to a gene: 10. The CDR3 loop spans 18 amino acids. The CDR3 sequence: CATSRDPGRDRGNTEAFF. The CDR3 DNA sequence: TGTGCCACCAGCAGAGATCCTGGCCGTGACAGGGGGAACACTGAAGCTTTCTTT. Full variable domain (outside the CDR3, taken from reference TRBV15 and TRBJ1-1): DAMVIQNPRYQVTQFGKPVTLSCSQTLNHNVMYWYQQKSSQAPKLLFHYYDKDFNNEADTPDNFQSRRPNTSFCFLDIRSPGLGDTAMYLCATSRDPGRDRGNTEAFFGQGTRLTVV.

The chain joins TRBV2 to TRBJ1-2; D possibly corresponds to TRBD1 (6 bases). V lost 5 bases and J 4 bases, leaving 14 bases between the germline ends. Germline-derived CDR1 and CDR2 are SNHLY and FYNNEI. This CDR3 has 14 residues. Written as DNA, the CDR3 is TGTGCCAGCAGTTTCAGTAACAGGGTCTATGGCTACACCTTC. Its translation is CASSFSNRVYGYTF. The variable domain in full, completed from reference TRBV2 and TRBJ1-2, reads EPEVTQTPSHQVTQMGQEVILRCVPISNHLYFYWYRQILGQKVEFLVSFYNNEISEKSEIFDDQFSVERPDGSNFTLKIRSTKLEDSAMYFCASSFSNRVYGYTFGSGTRLTVV.

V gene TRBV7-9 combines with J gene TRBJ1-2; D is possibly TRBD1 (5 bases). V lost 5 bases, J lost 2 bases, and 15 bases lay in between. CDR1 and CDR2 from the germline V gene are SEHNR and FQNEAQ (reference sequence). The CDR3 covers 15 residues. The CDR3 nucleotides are TGTGCCAGCAGCCCCCCGGGGGATTTAAACTATGGCTACACCTTC. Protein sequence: CASSPPGDLNYGYTF.

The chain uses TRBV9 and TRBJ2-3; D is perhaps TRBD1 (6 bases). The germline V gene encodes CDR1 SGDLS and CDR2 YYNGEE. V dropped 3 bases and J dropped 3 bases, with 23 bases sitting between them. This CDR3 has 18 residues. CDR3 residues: CASSGPKWNGDMTDTQYF. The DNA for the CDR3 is TGTGCCAGCAGCGGTCCCAAATGGAACGGGGACATGACAGATACGCAGTATTTT.

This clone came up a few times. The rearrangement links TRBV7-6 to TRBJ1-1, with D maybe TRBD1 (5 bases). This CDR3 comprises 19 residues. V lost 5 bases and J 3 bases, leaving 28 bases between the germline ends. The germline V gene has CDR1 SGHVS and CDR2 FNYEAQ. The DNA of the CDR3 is TGTGCCAGCAGCCCCACGCCACTCAGGGAAGTTCGACAGTACACTGAAGCTTTCTTT. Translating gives CASSPTPLREVRQYTEAFF.

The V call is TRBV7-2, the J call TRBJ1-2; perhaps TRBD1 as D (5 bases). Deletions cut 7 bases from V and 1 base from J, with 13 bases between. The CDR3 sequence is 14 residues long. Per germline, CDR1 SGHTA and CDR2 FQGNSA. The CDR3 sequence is CASIPPDNNYGYTF. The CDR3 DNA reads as TGTGCCAGCATCCCGCCGGACAATAACTATGGCTACACCTTC.

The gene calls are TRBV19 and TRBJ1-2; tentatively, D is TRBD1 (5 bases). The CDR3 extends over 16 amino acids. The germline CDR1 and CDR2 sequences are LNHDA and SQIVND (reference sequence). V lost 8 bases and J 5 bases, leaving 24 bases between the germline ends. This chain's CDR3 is CASSRGGDSEAYGYTF. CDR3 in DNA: TGTGCCAGTTCCCGGGGGGGTGACAGTGAAGCGTATGGCTACACCTTC.

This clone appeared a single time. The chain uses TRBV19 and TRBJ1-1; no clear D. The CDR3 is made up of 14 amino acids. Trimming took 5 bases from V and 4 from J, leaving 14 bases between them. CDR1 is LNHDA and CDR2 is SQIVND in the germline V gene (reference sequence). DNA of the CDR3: TGTGCCAGTAGTCTTGGGTACTTAGCCACTGAAGCTTTCTTT. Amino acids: CASSLGYLATEAFF.

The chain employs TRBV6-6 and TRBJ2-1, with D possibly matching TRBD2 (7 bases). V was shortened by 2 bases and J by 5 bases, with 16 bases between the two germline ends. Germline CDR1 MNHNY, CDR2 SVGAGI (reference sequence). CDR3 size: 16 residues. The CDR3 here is CASSYQHRGADNEQFF. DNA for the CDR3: TGTGCCAGCAGTTACCAACACCGGGGGGCCGACAATGAGCAGTTCTTC.

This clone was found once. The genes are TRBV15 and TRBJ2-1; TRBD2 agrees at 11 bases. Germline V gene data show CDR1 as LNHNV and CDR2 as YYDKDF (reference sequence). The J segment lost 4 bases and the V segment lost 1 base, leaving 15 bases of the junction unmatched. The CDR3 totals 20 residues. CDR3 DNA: TGTGCCACCAGCAGAGGAGGGGCTAGCGGGGGGACTTCGGGATACAATGAGCAGTTCTTC. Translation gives CATSRGGASGGTSGYNEQFF.

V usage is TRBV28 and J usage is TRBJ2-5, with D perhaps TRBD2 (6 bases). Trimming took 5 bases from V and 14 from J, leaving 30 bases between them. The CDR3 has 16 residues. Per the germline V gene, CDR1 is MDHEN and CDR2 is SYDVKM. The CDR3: CASSPLPYGGAPLGYF. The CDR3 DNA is TGTGCCAGCAGTCCCCTACCCTACGGCGGGGCCCCTCTAGGATACTTC.

Written as DNA, the CDR3 is TGTGCCAGCGGGGTTAGCGGAGAATCCACAGATACGCAGTATTTT. Its translation is CASGVSGESTDTQYF. This chain links TRBV6-5 with TRBJ2-3; TRBD2 is a possible D gene (6 bases). The germline V gene encodes CDR1 MNHEY and CDR2 SVGAGI. V was clipped by 8 bases and J by 2 bases, with 17 bases between them. The CDR3 covers 15 residues.

The CDR3 sequence is CASSSNRVQSINTEAFF. The CDR3 nucleotides are TGTGCCAGCAGCTCCAACAGGGTCCAATCGATAAACACTGAAGCTTTCTTT. The rearrangement links TRBV11-2 to TRBJ1-1; D is possibly TRBD1 (6 bases). V was cut by 4 bases and J by 2 bases, with 20 bases left in between. CDR3 size: 17 residues. CDR1 SGHAT and CDR2 FQNNGV come from the germline V gene.

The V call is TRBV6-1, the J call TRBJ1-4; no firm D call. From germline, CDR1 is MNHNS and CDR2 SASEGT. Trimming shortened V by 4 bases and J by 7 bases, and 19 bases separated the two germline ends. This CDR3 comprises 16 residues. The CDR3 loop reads CASSARGKGSSEKLFF. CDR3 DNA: TGTGCCAGCAGTGCCCGGGGAAAGGGTTCGAGTGAAAAACTGTTTTTT.

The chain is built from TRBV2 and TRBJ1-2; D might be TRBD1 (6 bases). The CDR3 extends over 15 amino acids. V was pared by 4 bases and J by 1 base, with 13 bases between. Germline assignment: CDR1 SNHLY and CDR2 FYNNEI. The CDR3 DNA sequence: TGTGCCAGCAGTGTCGACAGGACAATTAACTATGGCTACACCTTC. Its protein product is CASSVDRTINYGYTF.